Below, 19 T cell receptor beta chains from the same sample are listed, as sequenced in a study of blood T cell repertoires in COVID-19. Clones were read by immunoSEQ multiplex PCR, and TCRdb kept only the in-frame ones, dropping some. In the table there are 200,000 to 250,000 clones, 70% to 90% of which are singletons. The sequenced sample was peripheral blood. These receptors were obtained from a man aged 30 to 39 who had recovered from COVID-19.

This clone was counted once. This chain joins TRBV5-1 and TRBJ2-3; 16 bases are a match to TRBD2. Trimming took 3 bases from V and 6 from J; bases not matched to a gene: 4. CDR3 size: 16 residues. Germline CDR1 SGHRS, CDR2 YFSETQ. DNA for the CDR3: TGCGCCAGCAGCTCCGGGACTAGCGGGGGGGCGGATACGCAGTATTTT. Its protein is CASSSGTSGGADTQYF. The whole variable domain, remainder taken from reference TRBV5-1 and TRBJ2-3, is KAGVTQTPRYLIKTRGQQVTLSCSPISGHRSVSWYQQTPGQGLQFLFEYFSETQRNKGNFPGRFSGRQFSNSRSEMNVSTLELGDSALYLCASSSGTSGGADTQYFGPGTRLTVL.

V gene TRBV5-1 combines with J gene TRBJ2-3; 15 bases are shared with TRBD2. The V gene end was trimmed by 4 bases and the J gene end by 5 bases; junction bases not matched to a gene: 8. Germline CDR1 SGHRS, CDR2 YFSETQ. The CDR3 has 17 amino acids. CDR3 residues: CASSPGLAGGLGDTQYF. The DNA of the CDR3 is TGCGCCAGCAGCCCGGGACTAGCGGGGGGATTGGGAGATACGCAGTATTTT. The full variable domain, in which reference TRBV5-1 and TRBJ2-3 provide the parts outside the CDR3, is KAGVTQTPRYLIKTRGQQVTLSCSPISGHRSVSWYQQTPGQGLQFLFEYFSETQRNKGNFPGRFSGRQFSNSRSEMNVSTLELGDSALYLCASSPGLAGGLGDTQYFGPGTRLTVL.

The CDR3 DNA is TGTGCCAGCAGTATAGGACCGGGGGGGGTTAAAAGAGAGACCCAGTACTTC. Translating gives CASSIGPGGVKRETQYF. V and J are TRBV27 and TRBJ2-5; TRBD2 agrees at 8 bases. Germline CDR1 is MNHEY and CDR2 is SMNVEV (reference sequence). The CDR3 spans 17 residues. V gave up 5 bases and J gave up 4 bases; unmatched junction bases: 15.

The J gene is TRBJ2-5, the V gene TRBV27; 10 bases are a match to TRBD2. CDR1 is MNHEY, CDR2 SMNVEV, per germline (reference sequence). The V and J ends lost 7 bases and 4 bases, in that order; junction bases with no gene match: 6. The CDR3 covers 14 residues. Written as DNA, the CDR3 is TGTGCCAGCACGAGCGGGGGGGCCGGAGAGACCCAGTACTTC. Translating gives CASTSGGAGETQYF.

The J gene is TRBJ2-1, the V gene TRBV25-1; possibly TRBD1 for D (5 bases). Germline V gene lookup returns CDR1 MGHDK and CDR2 SYGVNS. The CDR3 covers 14 residues. Trimming removed 2 bases at V and 3 bases at J, with 8 bases between. This chain's CDR3 is CASSEPDSYNEQFF. CDR3 bases: TGTGCCAGCAGTGAACCAGACAGCTACAATGAGCAGTTCTTC.

J is TRBJ1-2 and V is TRBV5-1; no reliable D call. Germline V lookup: CDR1 SGHRS, CDR2 YFSETQ. This CDR3 spans 13 amino acids. Trimming pared 2 bases from V and 4 bases from J, leaving 9 bases between. CDR3 coding DNA: TGCGCCAGCAGCTTAGGCCGGGTCTATGGCTACACCTTC. It is translated as CASSLGRVYGYTF.

The chain has TRBV29-1 and TRBJ1-2; possible D gene TRBD1, 5 bases. The CDR3 is 14 amino acids. V gave up 3 bases and J gave up 3 bases, with 14 bases separating them. Germline V gene data show CDR1 as SQVTM and CDR2 as ANQGSEA. CDR3 residues: CSVESQGSDYGYTF. In DNA form, the CDR3 reads TGCAGCGTTGAGTCCCAGGGATCGGACTATGGCTACACCTTC. Supplemented by reference TRBV29-1 and TRBJ1-2, the full variable domain reads SAVISQKPSRDICQRGTSLTIQCQVDSQVTMMFWYRQQPGQSLTLIATANQGSEATYESGFVIDKFPISRPNLTFSTLTVSNMSPEDSSIYLCSVESQGSDYGYTFGSGTRLTVV.

The V gene is TRBV7-2, the J gene TRBJ1-2; unclear D gene. Trimming stripped 5 bases from V and 6 bases from J, with 13 bases between. The CDR3 is 13 amino acids. Germline V gene lookup returns CDR1 SGHTA and CDR2 FQGNSA. As DNA, the CDR3 is TGTGCCAGCAGCCCGGGTAGTCCCCATGGCTACACCTTC. Translating gives CASSPGSPHGYTF.

This clone has just one count. The chain couples TRBV6-5 to TRBJ1-1; 7 bases are shared with TRBD1. CDR1 MNHEY and CDR2 SVGAGI come from the germline V gene. The V and J ends lost 2 bases and 0 bases, in that order; junction bases with no gene match: 3. The CDR3 sequence is 15 residues long. The CDR3 loop is CASSYGTAMNTEAFF. CDR3 nucleotide sequence: TGTGCCAGCAGTTACGGGACAGCCATGAACACTGAAGCTTTCTTT.

The J gene is TRBJ1-5, the V gene TRBV9; D is possibly TRBD1 (5 bases). V dropped 3 bases and J dropped 2 bases, with 12 bases sitting between them. This CDR3 has 15 amino acids. The germline gives CDR1 SGDLS, CDR2 YYNGEE. CDR3 DNA: TGTGCCAGCAGCGGGGGGGTATTTGGCAATCAGCCCCAGCATTTT. This sequence encodes CASSGGVFGNQPQHF.

CDR3 DNA: TGTGCCACCAGTGATTTCTGGGACAGGGGGCGCAGGAACACTGAAGCTTTCTTT. This translates into CATSDFWDRGRRNTEAFF. The chain has TRBV24-1 and TRBJ1-1, with 12 bases that match TRBD1. V lost 1 base and J lost 1; bases outside the gene matches: 6. Germline V gene lookup returns CDR1 KGHDR and CDR2 SFDVKD. The CDR3 sequence is 18 residues long.

The chain links TRBV4-2 to TRBJ2-1; TRBD2 matches 8 bases. The V and J ends lost 2 bases and 4 bases, in that order; junction bases with no gene match: 10. Germline CDR1 LGHNA, CDR2 YNFKEQ. The CDR3 is 17 residues long. The DNA for the CDR3 is TGTGCCAGCAGCCAACCTCGGGGGGGCCGAGATTACAATGAGCAGTTCTTC. This sequence encodes CASSQPRGGRDYNEQFF.

This chain links TRBV4-1 with TRBJ2-1, with 7 bases fitting TRBD1. CDR3 length: 16 residues. V shed 1 base, J shed 4 bases, and the junction held 7 bases outside the gene matches. Germline values: CDR1 MGHRA, CDR2 YSYEKL. As DNA, the CDR3 is TGCGCCAGCAGCCAAGGTCCCGGGACAGTATACAATGAGCAGTTCTTC. Translation: CASSQGPGTVYNEQFF.

Turning to this clone: At the DNA level, this CDR3 is encoded by other sequences in the same sample as well. This chain uses TRBV5-1 with TRBJ2-1; 16 nucleotides match TRBD2. The CDR3 spans 16 residues. V lost 4 bases and J lost 4; bases outside the gene matches: 2. The germline CDR1 and CDR2 sequences are SGHRS and YFSETQ. In nucleotides, the CDR3 is TGCGCCAGCAGCCCGGGACTAGCGGGGGGGTACAATGAGCAGTTCTTC. Its translation is CASSPGLAGGYNEQFF.

The chain carries TRBV6-6 and TRBJ2-3, with 7 bases aligning to TRBD2. This CDR3 is 14 amino acids long. Germline loops: CDR1 MNHNY, CDR2 SVGAGI (reference sequence). J gave up 0 bases and V 8 bases, and 5 bases lay outside the gene matches. DNA of the CDR3: TGTGCCAGCGGGAGGGCCTCCAGCACAGATACGCAGTATTTT. It translates to CASGRASSTDTQYF.

The rearrangement links TRBV12-1 to TRBJ2-1; the D call TRBD2 from the table was never checked on the DNA. TRBV12-1 is annotated as a pseudogene. The CDR3 extends over 14 amino acids. CDR3 nucleotides: TGTGCCAGCCATTTTAAGAGCTCCTACAATGAGCAGTTCTTC. It specifies CASHFKSSYNEQFF.

This sequence joins TRBV3-1 (or the pseudogene TRBV3-2) and TRBJ2-2; a weak D match, TRBD2 (6 bases). Germline values: CDR1 LGHDT, CDR2 YNNKEL (reference sequence). Trimming shortened V by 4 bases and J by 3 bases, and 21 bases separated the two germline ends. This CDR3 contains 18 residues. In DNA form, the CDR3 reads TGTGCCAGCAGCCGCGCCGAGTCGGGGGTGAGGGACACCGGGGAGCTGTTTTTT. This gives the protein CASSRAESGVRDTGELFF.

The rearrangement links TRBV6-5 to TRBJ2-7; D may be TRBD1 (7 bases). The germline V and J ends were trimmed by 6 bases and 1 base, with 13 bases remaining between them. The CDR3 is made up of 14 amino acids. The V gene's germline CDR1 is MNHEY and CDR2 SVGAGI. The CDR3 is CASRAQGRSYEQYF. The CDR3 nucleotides read TGTGCCAGCAGGGCACAGGGGAGGTCCTACGAGCAGTACTTC.

The V and J genes are TRBV4-3 and TRBJ2-7; 7 nucleotides align to TRBD1. CDR3 length: 16 residues. V trimming: 1 base; J trimming: 3 bases; junction bases outside the gene matches: 9. Germline V gives CDR1 LGHNA, CDR2 YSLEER. The CDR3 nucleotides are TGCGCCAGCAGCCAAGCGAGAGGGGGCTTTGACTACGAGCAGTACTTC. It translates to CASSQARGGFDYEQYF.